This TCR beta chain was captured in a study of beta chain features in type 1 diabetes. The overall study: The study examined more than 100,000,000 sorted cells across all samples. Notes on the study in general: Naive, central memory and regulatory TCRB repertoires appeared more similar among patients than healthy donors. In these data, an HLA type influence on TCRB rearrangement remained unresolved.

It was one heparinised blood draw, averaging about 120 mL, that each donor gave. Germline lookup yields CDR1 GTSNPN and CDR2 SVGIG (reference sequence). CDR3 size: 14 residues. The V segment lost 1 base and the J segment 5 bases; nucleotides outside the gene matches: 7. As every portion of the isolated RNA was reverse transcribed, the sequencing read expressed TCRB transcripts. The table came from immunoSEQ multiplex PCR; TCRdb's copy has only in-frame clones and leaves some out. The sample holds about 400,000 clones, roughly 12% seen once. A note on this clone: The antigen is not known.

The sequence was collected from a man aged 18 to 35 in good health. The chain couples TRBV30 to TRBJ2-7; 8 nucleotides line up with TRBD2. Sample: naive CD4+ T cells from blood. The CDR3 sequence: CAWSAATGGDEQYF. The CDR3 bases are TGTGCCTGGAGTGCAGCGACGGGAGGGGACGAGCAGTACTTC.